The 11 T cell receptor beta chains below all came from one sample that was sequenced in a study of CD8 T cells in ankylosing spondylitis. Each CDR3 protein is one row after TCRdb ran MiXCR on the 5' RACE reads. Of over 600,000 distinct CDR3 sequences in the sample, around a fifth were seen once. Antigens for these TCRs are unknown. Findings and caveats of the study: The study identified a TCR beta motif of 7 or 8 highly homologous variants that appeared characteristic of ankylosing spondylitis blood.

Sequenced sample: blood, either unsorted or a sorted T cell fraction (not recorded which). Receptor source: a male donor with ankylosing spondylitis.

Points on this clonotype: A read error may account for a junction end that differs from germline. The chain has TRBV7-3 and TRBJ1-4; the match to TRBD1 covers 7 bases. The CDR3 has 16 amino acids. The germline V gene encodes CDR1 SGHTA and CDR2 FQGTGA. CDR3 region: CASSTGQAGVYEILFF. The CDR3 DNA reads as TGTGCCAGCAGCACCGGACAGGCGGGGGTGTATGAAATACTGTTTTTT.

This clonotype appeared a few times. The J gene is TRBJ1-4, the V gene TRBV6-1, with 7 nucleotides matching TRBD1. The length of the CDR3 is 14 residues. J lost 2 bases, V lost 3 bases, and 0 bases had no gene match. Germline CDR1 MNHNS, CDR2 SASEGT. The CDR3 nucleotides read TGTGCCAGCAGTGAGACAGGGACTAATGAAAAACTGTTTTTT. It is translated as CASSETGTNEKLFF.

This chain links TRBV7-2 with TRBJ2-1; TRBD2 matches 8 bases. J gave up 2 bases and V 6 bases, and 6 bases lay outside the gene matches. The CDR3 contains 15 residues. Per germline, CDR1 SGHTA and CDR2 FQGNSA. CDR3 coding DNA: TGTGCCAGCAGAGCTCAGCGGGGGACCTACAATGAGCAGTTCTTC. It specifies CASRAQRGTYNEQFF.

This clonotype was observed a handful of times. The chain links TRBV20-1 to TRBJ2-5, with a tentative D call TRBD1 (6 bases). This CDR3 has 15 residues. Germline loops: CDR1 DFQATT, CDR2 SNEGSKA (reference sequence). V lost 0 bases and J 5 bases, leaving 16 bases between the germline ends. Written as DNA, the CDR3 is TGCAGTGCTAGAGATATGACAGGCCCGGCGGAGACCCAGTACTTC. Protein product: CSARDMTGPAETQYF.

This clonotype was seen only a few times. CDR3: CASKGSSNYEQYF. The DNA of the CDR3 is TGTGCCAGCAAGGGGTCATCGAACTACGAGCAGTACTTC. The rearrangement links TRBV6-2 or TRBV6-3 to TRBJ2-7, with D maybe TRBD1 (5 bases). This CDR3 region has 13 residues. Germline CDR1 and CDR2: MNHEY and SVGEGT. Trimming stripped 7 bases from V and 3 bases from J, with 13 bases between.

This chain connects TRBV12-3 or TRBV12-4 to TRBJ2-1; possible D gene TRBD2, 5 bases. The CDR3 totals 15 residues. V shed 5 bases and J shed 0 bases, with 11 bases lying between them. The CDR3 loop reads CASSLRAGSYNEQFF. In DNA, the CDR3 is TGTGCCAGCAGTCTGAGGGCGGGCTCCTACAATGAGCAGTTCTTC.

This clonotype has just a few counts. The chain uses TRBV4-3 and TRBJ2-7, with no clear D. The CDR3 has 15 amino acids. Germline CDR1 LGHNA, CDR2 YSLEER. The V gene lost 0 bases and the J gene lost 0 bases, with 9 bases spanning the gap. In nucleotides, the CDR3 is TGCGCCAGCAGCCAAGATGGGGTAAACTCCTACGAGCAGTACTTC. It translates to CASSQDGVNSYEQYF.

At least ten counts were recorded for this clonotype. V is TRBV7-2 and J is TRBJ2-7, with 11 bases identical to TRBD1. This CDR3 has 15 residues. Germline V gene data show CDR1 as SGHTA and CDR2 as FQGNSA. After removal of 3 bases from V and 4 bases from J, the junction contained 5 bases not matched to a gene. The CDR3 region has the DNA TGTGCCAGCAGCTTTGGGGGACAGGGGGTATACGAGCAGTACTTC. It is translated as CASSFGGQGVYEQYF.

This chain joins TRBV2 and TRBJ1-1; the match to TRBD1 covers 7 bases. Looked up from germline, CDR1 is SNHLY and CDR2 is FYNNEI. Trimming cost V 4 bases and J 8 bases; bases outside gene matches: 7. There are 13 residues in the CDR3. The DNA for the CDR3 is TGTGCCAGCAGTGCAAGGGGGCAATTCGAAGCTTTCTTT. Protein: CASSARGQFEAFF.

The CDR3 nucleotides read TGCAGTGCTAGTCCAGCGGGAGCCACCTACGAGCAGTACTTC. Protein sequence: CSASPAGATYEQYF. This chain links TRBV20-1 with TRBJ2-7; 8 nucleotides agree with TRBD2. The CDR3 spans 14 residues. Germline values: CDR1 DFQATT, CDR2 SNEGSKA (reference sequence). V shed 3 bases and J 2 bases; nucleotides not matched to a gene: 6.

The DNA for the CDR3 is TGTGCCAGCACCAAGGGGACGGCGGGAAACACCATATATTTT. Amino acids: CASTKGTAGNTIYF. The chain has TRBV6-1 and TRBJ1-3; D might be TRBD1 (5 bases). CDR3 length: 14 amino acids. The germline CDR1 and CDR2 sequences are MNHNS and SASEGT. With 7 bases removed from V and 4 bases from J, the gap between germline ends came to 14 bases.